What follows are 32 T cell receptor beta chains derived from one specimen sequenced in a study of radiation and T cells in renal cell carcinoma (dated by TCRdb to the early 2020s). Preparation of the library involved the immunoSEQ multiplex PCR assay. Not all clones reach the TCRdb copy of this immuneACCESS table, which keeps in-frame sequences only. Checked studies attribute under half of the gap to unresolved V genes and leave the rest unexplained. This sample gives about 140,000 clones in total; roughly 83% of them show up just once. Approximately 20% of the sample rests with the top ten. Interpreted using the paper, the time point label stands for: baseline pretreatment blood. What the treatment or condition label conveys for this sample: 15 Gy SBRT to primary tumor, nephrectomy 4 weeks later. The material was blood, obtained from a patient whose treatment included radiotherapy and nephrectomy. These receptors were taken from a woman in her forties or fifties with renal cell carcinoma.

This clone was counted only a few times. The same CDR3 is also encoded by other DNA sequences in this sample. V and J are TRBV14 and TRBJ1-2, with D unclear. V lost 4 bases and J 0 bases, leaving 6 bases between the germline ends. Per germline, CDR1 SGHDN and CDR2 FVKESK. This CDR3 is 13 amino acids long. CDR3 nucleotides: TGTGCCAGCAGCCCGGGGACTAACTATGGCTACACCTTC. Its protein is CASSPGTNYGYTF.

Written as DNA, the CDR3 is TGTGCCAGCAGTCACACACAGGGTGAGTACGAGCAGTACTTC. This translates into CASSHTQGEYEQYF. The chain combines TRBV6-5 with TRBJ2-7; D is perhaps TRBD1 (6 bases). The V gene's germline CDR1 is MNHEY and CDR2 SVGAGI. The CDR3 consists of 14 residues. V was clipped by 5 bases and J by 4 bases, with 15 bases between them.

The chain carries TRBV4-3 and TRBJ2-2; the match to TRBD1 covers 9 bases. Germline assignment: CDR1 LGHNA and CDR2 YSLEER. This CDR3 spans 16 amino acids. The trim removed 3 bases at V and 6 bases at J, leaving 8 bases unmatched. The CDR3 here is CASSQGPGQGSGELFF. The CDR3 nucleotides are TGCGCCAGCAGCCAGGGACCGGGACAGGGTTCCGGGGAGCTGTTTTTT.

DNA of the CDR3: TGTGCCAGCAGCGTAGGAAGAGGGCGCAATGAGCAGTTCTTC. It codes for CASSVGRGRNEQFF. The J gene is TRBJ2-1, the V gene TRBV9; tentative D call: TRBD2 (5 bases). This CDR3 has 14 amino acids. Trimming pared 0 bases from V and 6 bases from J, leaving 10 bases between. Germline V lookup: CDR1 SGDLS, CDR2 YYNGEE. The variable domain in full, completed from reference TRBV9 and TRBJ2-1, reads DSGVTQTPKHLITATGQRVTLRCSPRSGDLSVYWYQQSLDQGLQFLIQYYNGEERAKGNILERFSAQQFPDLHSELNLSSLELGDSALYFCASSVGRGRNEQFFGPGTRLTVL.

The table lists this clone with a few counts. In DNA form, the CDR3 reads TGTGCCAGCAGGAAGGACACCGGGGAGCTGTTTTTT. This encodes CASRKDTGELFF. The V gene is TRBV6-6, the J gene TRBJ2-2, with no clear D. V lost 6 bases and J 3 bases, leaving 5 bases between the germline ends. Germline CDR1 MNHNY, CDR2 SVGAGI (reference sequence). The CDR3 loop spans 12 amino acids.

V usage is TRBV9 and J usage is TRBJ1-6; D is unresolved. The CDR3 runs to 13 residues. Germline assignment: CDR1 SGDLS and CDR2 YYNGEE. Trimming stripped 4 bases from V and 9 bases from J, with 11 bases between. The CDR3: CASSPTLSSPLHF. The CDR3 bases are TGTGCCAGCAGCCCTACCCTGAGTTCACCCCTCCACTTT.

The chain links TRBV7-2 to TRBJ1-5; TRBD1 might be the D (5 bases). V lost 2 bases to trimming and J lost 12 bases, with 20 bases between them. Germline V gives CDR1 SGHTA, CDR2 FQGNSA. The CDR3 is 15 residues long. The CDR3 DNA reads TGTGCCAGCAGCTTAACGACAGCCTTGTTAGAAGTCCAGCATTTT. It is translated as CASSLTTALLEVQHF.

This chain links TRBV15 with TRBJ1-2, with TRBD1 matching over 9 bases. The trim removed 0 bases at V and 4 bases at J, leaving 6 bases unmatched. Germline-derived CDR1 and CDR2 are LNHNV and YYDKDF (reference sequence). The CDR3 is made up of 16 amino acids. CDR3 coding DNA: TGTGCCACCAGCAGAGATAGGGTGACAGGGGGCTATGGCTACACCTTC. Translating it yields CATSRDRVTGGYGYTF.

CDR3 in DNA: TGTGCCAGTAGTTTCGACCGTATGAACACTGAAGCTTTCTTT. Translated: CASSFDRMNTEAFF. The chain uses TRBV19 and TRBJ1-1; D uncertain. Germline CDR1 and CDR2: LNHDA and SQIVND (reference sequence). Trimming removed 5 bases at V and 0 bases at J, with 10 bases between. CDR3 length: 14 amino acids.

This sequence joins TRBV19 and TRBJ2-7, with 12 bases identical to TRBD2. CDR1 and CDR2 (germline): LNHDA, SQIVND (reference sequence). The CDR3 runs to 14 residues. V shed 7 bases and J 5 bases; nucleotides not matched to a gene: 6. The CDR3 coding sequence is TGTGCCAGTAAACCTAGCGGGAGGGGCCACGAGCAGTACTTC. It specifies CASKPSGRGHEQYF.

The V gene is TRBV18, the J gene TRBJ2-2, with D unresolved. The CDR3 loop spans 14 amino acids. Germline CDR1 KGHSH, CDR2 LQKENI. Trimming cost V 6 bases and J 0 bases, with 8 bases left between them. The CDR3 here is CASSPRTNTGELFF. The CDR3 coding sequence is TGTGCCAGCTCCCCAAGAACGAACACCGGGGAGCTGTTTTTT.

This chain connects TRBV5-1 to TRBJ2-5; 8 nucleotides line up with TRBD1. Near its end, the DNA agrees better with TRBJ2-7, so the J call may be wrong. The CDR3 runs to 16 residues. Germline CDR1 is SGHRS and CDR2 is YFSETQ. The CDR3 region is CASSLEIRTGPYEQYF. The CDR3 region has the DNA TGCGCCAGCAGCTTGGAAATCCGGACAGGGCCCTACGAGCAGTACTTC.

The V gene is TRBV12-5, the J gene TRBJ2-1; 8 positions match TRBD2. Trimming at V came to 5 bases and at J to 3 bases, leaving 3 bases not matched to a gene. Germline CDR1 is LGHNT and CDR2 is FRNRAP. This CDR3 contains 14 residues. The CDR3: CASGGSGGYNEQFF. As DNA, the CDR3 is TGTGCTAGTGGTGGGAGCGGGGGCTACAATGAGCAGTTCTTC.

This rearrangement joins TRBV13 to TRBJ2-7; 8 bases agree with TRBD2. J was trimmed by 3 bases and V by 5 bases; bases with no gene match: 3. Germline CDR1 is PRHDT and CDR2 is FYEKMQ (reference sequence). This CDR3 comprises 13 residues. DNA for the CDR3: TGTGCCAGCAGCCTCCGGGGGGGCTACGAGCAGTACTTC. Its translation is CASSLRGGYEQYF.

The CDR3 is CASSGLQTEAFF. Written as DNA, the CDR3 is TGTGCCAGCAGCGGGTTACAAACTGAAGCTTTCTTT. The V call is TRBV5-4, the J call TRBJ1-1, with no clear D. Per the germline V gene, CDR1 is SGHNT and CDR2 is YYREEE (reference sequence). CDR3 size: 12 residues. V was pared by 4 bases and J by 5 bases, with 9 bases between.

The J gene is TRBJ2-3, the V gene TRBV5-1; D possibly corresponds to TRBD1 (6 bases). CDR1 is SGHRS, CDR2 YFSETQ, per germline. The CDR3 is made up of 16 amino acids. Trimming pared 5 bases from V and 1 base from J, leaving 17 bases between. The CDR3 region has the DNA TGCGCCAGCAGTAAACAGACAGGTACGGGCACAGATACGCAGTATTTT. This encodes CASSKQTGTGTDTQYF.

The chain couples TRBV25-1 to TRBJ1-2; D remains unclear. Trimming removed 0 bases at V and 4 bases at J, with 0 bases between. This CDR3 is 11 amino acids long. Germline V gene sequence: CDR1 MGHDK, CDR2 SYGVNS. The DNA of the CDR3 is TGTGCCAGCAGTGAATACTATGGCTACACCTTC. Protein sequence: CASSEYYGYTF.

The chain links TRBV18 to TRBJ2-7; D not certain. V lost 1 base and J 0 bases, leaving 13 bases between the germline ends. Germline lookup yields CDR1 KGHSH and CDR2 LQKENI. The CDR3 is 16 residues long. The CDR3 nucleotides are TGTGCCAGCTCACCACTTTCCATCACGAGCTCCTACGAGCAGTACTTC. The encoded protein is CASSPLSITSSYEQYF.

The sample holds one count of this clone. The chain couples TRBV29-1 to TRBJ2-1, with 7 bases aligning to TRBD1. The CDR3 sequence is 13 residues long. Germline loops: CDR1 SQVTM, CDR2 ANQGSEA. Unmatched junction bases numbered 2, after V lost 2 bases and J lost 4 bases. The CDR3 here is CSVERGLYNEQFF. The DNA for the CDR3 is TGCAGCGTTGAAAGGGGGCTTTACAATGAGCAGTTCTTC.

This clone appeared once. This chain links TRBV6-5 with TRBJ1-5; a weak D match, TRBD1 (5 bases). The CDR3 length is 15 residues. The germline V gene has CDR1 MNHEY and CDR2 SVGAGI. Trimming stripped 0 bases from V and 1 base from J, with 7 bases between. The CDR3 coding sequence is TGTGCCAGCAGTTACTCCGGGGGGAGCAATCAGCCCCAGCATTTT. Translating it yields CASSYSGGSNQPQHF.

The rearrangement links TRBV25-1 to TRBJ2-7; TRBD2 matches at 7 bases. Germline loops: CDR1 MGHDK, CDR2 SYGVNS. The CDR3 spans 16 residues. Trimming cost V 3 bases and J 4 bases; bases outside gene matches: 12. CDR3 in amino acids: CASSEDGGVLGYEQYF. The CDR3 bases are TGTGCCAGCAGTGAGGATGGGGGGGTCCTGGGGTACGAGCAGTACTTC.

The CDR3 is CASRWGEGNQPQHF. As DNA, the CDR3 is TGTGCCAGCAGGTGGGGGGAAGGGAATCAGCCCCAGCATTTT. The gene calls are TRBV2 and TRBJ1-5, with D possibly being TRBD1 (5 bases). Trimming took 6 bases from V and 4 from J, leaving 13 bases between them. Germline CDR1 reads SNHLY; CDR2 reads FYNNEI. The CDR3 is made up of 14 amino acids.

Comment on this clone: Its ends do not fully match the called genes, so a read error is possible. This chain links TRBV13 with TRBJ2-1, with TRBD2 as a possible D gene (7 bases). In germline, CDR1 is PRHDT, CDR2 FYEKMQ (reference sequence). The CDR3 is made up of 18 amino acids. The CDR3 protein is CASSLGWGGGSSHNEQFF. In DNA form, the CDR3 reads TGTGCCAGCAGCTTAGGATGGGGGGGCGGGAGCTCCCACAATGAGCAGTTCTTC.

This chain joins TRBV5-1 and TRBJ2-3; D perhaps matches TRBD1 (6 bases). The CDR3 extends over 15 amino acids. Trimming removed 3 bases from V and 6 bases from J, with 17 bases in between. CDR1 is SGHRS, CDR2 YFSETQ, per germline. DNA for the CDR3: TGCGCCAGCAGCTCCTTGATTGACAGGAGGGATACGCAGTATTTT. This codes for CASSSLIDRRDTQYF.

The rearrangement links TRBV5-4 to TRBJ1-1; TRBD1 might be the D (5 bases). V was shortened by 1 base and J by 0 bases, with 13 bases between the two germline ends. The CDR3 covers 16 residues. Germline CDR1 reads SGHNT; CDR2 reads YYREEE (reference sequence). CDR3 nucleotide sequence: TGTGCCAGCAGCTTGTCCCCCAAGGGGTTGAACACTGAAGCTTTCTTT. Encoded protein: CASSLSPKGLNTEAFF.

This clone has a single count. The genes are TRBV4-1 and TRBJ2-7; 7 bases map to TRBD2. The CDR3 contains 15 residues. Looked up from germline, CDR1 is MGHRA and CDR2 is YSYEKL. Trimming took 0 bases from V and 3 from J; bases not matched to a gene: 5. The CDR3 is CASSQDWRENYEQYF. The DNA of the CDR3 is TGCGCCAGCAGCCAAGATTGGCGGGAGAACTACGAGCAGTACTTC.

This chain connects TRBV9 to TRBJ1-1, with D unclear. The CDR3 covers 15 residues. Trimming pared 6 bases from V and 1 base from J, leaving 16 bases between. The germline CDR1 and CDR2 sequences are SGDLS and YYNGEE. The CDR3 here is CASTKSVGRNTEAFF. As DNA, the CDR3 is TGTGCCAGCACAAAAAGCGTGGGGAGGAACACTGAAGCTTTCTTT.

The CDR3 loop reads CASSEFRQQFYYEQYF. The DNA for the CDR3 is TGCGCCAGCAGTGAGTTTAGGCAGCAGTTTTACTACGAGCAGTACTTC. The chain links TRBV10-1 to TRBJ2-7; D is uncertain. Germline assignment: CDR1 WNHNN and CDR2 SYGVQD (reference sequence). This CDR3 contains 16 residues. The V end was cut by 1 base, the J end by 3 bases, with 16 bases between.

This chain joins TRBV4-3 and TRBJ2-1, with TRBD2 matching over 13 bases. The CDR3 sequence is 16 residues long. The germline V gene has CDR1 LGHNA and CDR2 YSLEER. J lost 6 bases, V lost 0 bases, and 2 bases had no gene match. This CDR3 is CASSQERLAGGNEQFF. Here the CDR3 DNA reads TGCGCCAGCAGCCAAGAGAGACTAGCGGGAGGCAATGAGCAGTTCTTC.

In DNA, the CDR3 is TGTGCCAGCCCTGACCTACTCAATTCTGGAAACACCATATATTTT. Protein sequence: CASPDLLNSGNTIYF. The rearrangement links TRBV14 to TRBJ1-3; D is unresolved. Trimming cost V 8 bases and J 1 base, with 15 bases left between them. This CDR3 comprises 15 residues. Germline V lookup: CDR1 SGHDN, CDR2 FVKESK.

V is TRBV5-1 and J is TRBJ2-7; TRBD1 matches at 9 bases. Germline V gene data show CDR1 as SGHRS and CDR2 as YFSETQ. This CDR3 has 14 residues. Trimming took 2 bases from V and 7 from J; bases not matched to a gene: 7. In DNA, the CDR3 is TGCGCCAGCAGCTTAAGGGACAGGGATGTGGAGCAGTACTTC. Its protein is CASSLRDRDVEQYF.

In this sample, this clone turned up once. The chain couples TRBV6-5 to TRBJ2-7; D gene unclear. Trimming removed 2 bases at V and 2 bases at J, with 10 bases between. This CDR3 comprises 14 residues. CDR1 and CDR2 (germline): MNHEY, SVGAGI. CDR3 residues: CASSYDLNTYEQYF. The CDR3 nucleotides read TGTGCCAGCAGTTACGACCTGAACACCTACGAGCAGTACTTC.